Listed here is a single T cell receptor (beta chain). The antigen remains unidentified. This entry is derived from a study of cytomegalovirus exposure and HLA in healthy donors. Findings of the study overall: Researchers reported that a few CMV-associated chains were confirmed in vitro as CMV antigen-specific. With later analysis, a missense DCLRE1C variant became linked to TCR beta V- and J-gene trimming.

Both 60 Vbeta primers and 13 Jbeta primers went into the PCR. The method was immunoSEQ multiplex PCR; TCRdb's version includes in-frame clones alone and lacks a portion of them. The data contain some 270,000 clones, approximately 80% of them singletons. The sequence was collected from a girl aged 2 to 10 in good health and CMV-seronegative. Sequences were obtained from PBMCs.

As DNA, the CDR3 is TGTGCCAGCACCCCGGGTGGATCTAATGAAAAACTGTTTTTT. Its translation: CASTPGGSNEKLFF. The V and J genes are TRBV6-5 and TRBJ1-4; D gene unclear. V lost 7 bases and J lost 3, with 12 bases in between. In germline, CDR1 is MNHEY, CDR2 SVGAGI. CDR3 size: 14 residues.